A selection of T cell receptor beta chains follows, all from one sample in a study of OX40 agonist ivuxolimab in advanced cancers. Sequenced by immunoSEQ multiplex PCR; TCRdb stores in-frame clones only, minus some. The sample has approximately 67,000 clones; 91% are singletons. The sequencing used CD4+ or CD8+ T cells sorted from blood, collected in a trial of the OX40 agonist ivuxolimab. The receptors here all came from an adult with an advanced solid tumor such as melanoma, head and neck, liver or kidney cancer. Both conserved end residues are part of each CDR3. A D gene is named only where the DNA matches it firmly.

D: TRBD2; J: TRBJ2-5; V: TRBV4-2; DNA: TGTGCCAGCAGCCAAGATAAGGGACTAGCGCCATACTTC; CDR3: CASSQDKGLAPYF
D: TRBD1; J: TRBJ2-6; V: TRBV27; DNA: TGTGCCAGCAGTTCCCGGACAGGGGGGACCTCTGGGGCCAACGTCCTGACTTTC; CDR3: CASSSRTGGTSGANVLTF
D: .; J: TRBJ1-1; V: TRBV18; DNA: TGTGCCAGCTCTGGGGGCGGGGGAACTGAAGCTTTCTTT; CDR3: CASSGGGGTEAFF
D: TRBD2; J: TRBJ2-3; V: TRBV11-2; DNA: TGTGCCAGCAGCCGGGACCTCGCGGGACTAGGTTCATCGGATACGCAGTATTTT; CDR3: CASSRDLAGLGSSDTQYF
D: .; J: TRBJ2-4; V: TRBV27; DNA: TGTGCCAGCAGCCCGGGACTCTTAGCCAAAAACATTCAGTACTTC; CDR3: CASSPGLLAKNIQYF
D: .; J: TRBJ2-6; V: TRBV7-2; DNA: TGTGCCAGCAGCCCGGTTACGGGCAGGGGCAGGGCTGGGGCCAACGTCCTGACTTTC; CDR3: CASSPVTGRGRAGANVLTF
D: TRBD1; J: TRBJ2-1; V: TRBV19; DNA: TGTGCCAGTAGTATCGTCGCGACAGGGTCGTACAATGAGCAGTTCTTC; CDR3: CASSIVATGSYNEQFF
D: .; J: TRBJ1-2; V: TRBV6-5; DNA: TGTGCCAGCAGTTACTCGAGGCAGGGCGGGAATGGCTACACCTTC; CDR3: CASSYSRQGGNGYTF
D: TRBD1; J: TRBJ1-2; V: TRBV28; DNA: TGTGCCAGCAGTTCCTCCTCCGACAGGGAACGGCACTATGGCTACACCTTC; CDR3: CASSSSSDRERHYGYTF
D: TRBD2; J: TRBJ2-3; V: TRBV10-3; DNA: TGTGCCATCAGTGGGACTAGCGGGGGCACAGATACGCAGTATTTT; CDR3: CAISGTSGGTDTQYF
D: TRBD2; J: TRBJ2-2; V: TRBV19; DNA: TGTGCCAGTAGCCCACTCGGGCTAGCGGGAATCGGGGAGCTGTTTTTT; CDR3: CASSPLGLAGIGELFF
D: .; J: TRBJ2-5; V: TRBV10-3; DNA: TGTGCCATCAGTGATTGGACAGCCGCCGGGTGGGAGACCCAGTACTTC; CDR3: CAISDWTAAGWETQYF
D: TRBD2; J: TRBJ2-5; V: TRBV12-5; DNA: TGTGCTAGTGGGAGCGGGACTAGCGGGATCCAAGAGACCCAGTACTTC; CDR3: CASGSGTSGIQETQYF
D: TRBD2; J: TRBJ2-3; V: TRBV9; DNA: TGTGCCAGCAGCACTATAGCGGGATACACAGATACGCAGTATTTT; CDR3: CASSTIAGYTDTQYF
D: TRBD1; J: TRBJ2-5; V: TRBV7-9; DNA: TGTGCCAGCAGCTTAGGGGACAGGGGGGCCCAGTACTTC; CDR3: CASSLGDRGAQYF
D: .; J: TRBJ1-3; V: TRBV4-2; DNA: TGTGCCAGCAGCTCCTCGGTTGGCGGGGGACTTGGAAACACCATATATTTT; CDR3: CASSSSVGGGLGNTIYF
D: TRBD1; J: TRBJ1-2; V: TRBV7-2; DNA: TGTGCCAGCAGCTTATCGGGACAGGTCCGTGACTACACCTTC; CDR3: CASSLSGQVRDYTF
D: .; J: TRBJ2-3; V: TRBV9; DNA: TGTGCCAGCAGCGTAGCCCTACCGCGGGTTGGCACAGATACGCAGTATTTT; CDR3: CASSVALPRVGTDTQYF
D: TRBD2; J: TRBJ2-1; V: TRBV18; DNA: TGTGCCAGCTCACCGGGACTAGCGGGAGGGGACAATGAGCAGTTCTTC; CDR3: CASSPGLAGGDNEQFF
D: .; J: TRBJ1-1; V: TRBV7-2; DNA: TGTGCCAGCAGCTTAGTCAGGGACGGAGCTTTCTTT; CDR3: CASSLVRDGAFF
D: TRBD1; J: TRBJ2-7; V: TRBV19; DNA: TGTGCCAGTAGTGCCGGGACAGACTCCTACGAGCAGTACTTC; CDR3: CASSAGTDSYEQYF
D: TRBD2; J: TRBJ2-1; V: TRBV14; DNA: TGTGCCAGCAGCCTCACCCGCGGGCAGGGCAGGACTAGCGGGAGGTCCTACAATGAGCAGTTCTTC; CDR3: CASSLTRGQGRTSGRSYNEQFF